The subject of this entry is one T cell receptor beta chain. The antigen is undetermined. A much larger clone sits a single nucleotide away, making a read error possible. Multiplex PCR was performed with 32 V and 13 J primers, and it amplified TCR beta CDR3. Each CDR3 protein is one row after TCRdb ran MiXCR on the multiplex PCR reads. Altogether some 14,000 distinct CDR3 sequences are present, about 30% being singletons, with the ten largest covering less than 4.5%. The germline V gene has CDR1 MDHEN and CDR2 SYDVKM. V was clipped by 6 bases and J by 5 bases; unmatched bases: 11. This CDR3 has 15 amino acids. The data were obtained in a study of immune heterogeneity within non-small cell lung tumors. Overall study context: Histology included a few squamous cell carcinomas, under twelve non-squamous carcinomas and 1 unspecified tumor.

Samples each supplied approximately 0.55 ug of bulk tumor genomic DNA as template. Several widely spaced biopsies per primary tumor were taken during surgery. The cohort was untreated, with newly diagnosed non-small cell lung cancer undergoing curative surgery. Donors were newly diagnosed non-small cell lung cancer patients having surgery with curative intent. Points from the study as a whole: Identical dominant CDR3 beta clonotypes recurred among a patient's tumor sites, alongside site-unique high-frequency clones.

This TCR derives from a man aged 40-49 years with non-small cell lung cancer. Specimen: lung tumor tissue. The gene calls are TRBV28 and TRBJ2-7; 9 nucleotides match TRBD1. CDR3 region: CASRTTGGLAHEQYF. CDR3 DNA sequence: TGTGCCAGCAGAACGACAGGGGGTTTGGCCCACGAGCAGTACTTC. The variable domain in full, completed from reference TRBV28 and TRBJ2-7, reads DVKVTQSSRYLVKRTGEKVFLECVQDMDHENMFWYRQDPGLGLRLIYFSYDVKMKEKGDIPEGYSVSREKKERFSLILESASTNQTSMYLCASRTTGGLAHEQYFGPGTRLTVT.